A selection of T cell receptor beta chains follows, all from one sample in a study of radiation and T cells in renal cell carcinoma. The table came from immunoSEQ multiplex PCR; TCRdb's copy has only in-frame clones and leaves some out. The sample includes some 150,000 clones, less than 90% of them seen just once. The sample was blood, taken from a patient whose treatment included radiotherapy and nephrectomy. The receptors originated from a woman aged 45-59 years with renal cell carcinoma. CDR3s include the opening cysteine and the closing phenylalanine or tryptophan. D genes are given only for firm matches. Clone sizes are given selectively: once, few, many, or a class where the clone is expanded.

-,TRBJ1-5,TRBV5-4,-,CASSLRDQPQHF,TGTGCCAGCAGCCTCAGGGATCAGCCCCAGCATTTT
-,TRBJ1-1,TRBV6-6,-,CASSYSLGTEAFF,TGTGCCAGCAGTTACTCCCTAGGGACTGAAGCTTTCTTT
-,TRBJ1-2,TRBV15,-,CATSRQEGGYTF,TGTGCCACCAGCAGACAGGAGGGTGGCTACACCTTC
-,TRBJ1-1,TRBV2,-,CASMGQTNTEAFF,TGTGCCAGCATGGGGCAGACAAACACTGAAGCTTTCTTT
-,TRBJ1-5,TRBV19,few,CASLDRHVNQPQHF,TGTGCCAGTCTTGACAGGCACGTCAATCAGCCCCAGCATTTT
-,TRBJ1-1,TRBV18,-,CASSRMNTEAFF,TGTGCCAGCTCACGAATGAACACTGAAGCTTTCTTT
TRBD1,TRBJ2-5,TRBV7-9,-,CASSLGGITGAVQETQYF,TGTGCCAGCAGCTTAGGGGGGATTACAGGGGCTGTACAAGAGACCCAGTACTTC
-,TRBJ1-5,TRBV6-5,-,CASSFAASNQPQHF,TGTGCCAGCAGTTTCGCAGCTAGCAATCAGCCCCAGCATTTT
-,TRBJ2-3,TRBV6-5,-,CASTRASGTQYF,TGTGCCAGCACCCGCGCCTCTGGTACGCAGTATTTT
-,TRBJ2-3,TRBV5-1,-,CASSLGSLRTDTQYF,TGCGCCAGCAGCTTGGGAAGTCTCCGCACAGATACGCAGTATTTT
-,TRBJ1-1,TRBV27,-,CASSATVNTEAFF,TGTGCCAGCAGTGCGACAGTGAACACTGAAGCTTTCTTT
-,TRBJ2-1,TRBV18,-,CASSPPGTSYNEQFF,TGTGCCAGCTCACCACCAGGGACCTCCTACAATGAGCAGTTCTTC
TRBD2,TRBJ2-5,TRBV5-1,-,CASSSLPAGEETQYF,TGCGCCAGCAGCTCACTACCGGCGGGGGAAGAGACCCAGTACTTC
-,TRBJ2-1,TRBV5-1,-,CASSLDGSYNEQFF,TGCGCCAGCAGCTTGGACGGCTCCTACAATGAGCAGTTCTTC
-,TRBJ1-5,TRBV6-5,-,CASSSDSNQPQHF,TGTGCCAGCAGTTCGGACAGCAATCAGCCCCAGCATTTT
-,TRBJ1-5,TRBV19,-,CASSWVQGNQPQHF,TGTGCCAGTAGTTGGGTCCAGGGCAATCAGCCCCAGCATTTT
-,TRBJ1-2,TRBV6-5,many,CASSLQGGGNGYTF,TGTGCCAGCAGCCTCCAGGGCGGGGGGAATGGCTACACCTTC
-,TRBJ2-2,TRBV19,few,CASRRLDVPGELFF,TGTGCCAGTAGACGACTAGACGTACCCGGGGAGCTGTTTTTT
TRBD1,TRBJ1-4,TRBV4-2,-,CASSQESGTGGEKLFF,TGTGCCAGCAGCCAAGAATCCGGGACAGGGGGGGAAAAACTGTTTTTT
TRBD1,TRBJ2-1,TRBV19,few,CASSRDRGNEQFF,TGTGCCAGTAGTAGGGACAGGGGAAATGAGCAGTTCTTC
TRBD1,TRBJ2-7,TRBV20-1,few,CTAGGHEQYF,TGCACAGCAGGGGGCCACGAGCAGTACTTC
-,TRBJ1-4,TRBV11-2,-,CASSLGVREKLFF,TGTGCCAGCAGCTTGGGAGTTCGGGAAAAACTGTTTTTT
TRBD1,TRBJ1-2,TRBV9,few,CASSVGTGYGYTF,TGTGCCAGCAGCGTAGGGACAGGGTATGGCTACACCTTC
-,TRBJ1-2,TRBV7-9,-,CASTLDGRYGYTF,TGTGCCAGCACCCTTGACGGGCGCTATGGCTACACCTTC
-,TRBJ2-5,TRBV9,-,CASSGDILEPQYF,TGTGCCAGCAGCGGTGACATTCTAGAACCCCAGTACTTC
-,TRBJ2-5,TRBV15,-,CATSSQYRETQYF,TGTGCCACCAGCAGTCAATACAGGGAGACCCAGTACTTC
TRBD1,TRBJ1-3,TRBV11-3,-,CASSQGQEGNTIYF,TGTGCCAGCAGCCAGGGACAGGAGGGAAACACCATATATTTT
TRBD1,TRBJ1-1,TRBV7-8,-,CASSLDRTNTEAFF,TGTGCCAGCAGCTTGGACAGGACGAACACTGAAGCTTTCTTT
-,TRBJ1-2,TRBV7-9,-,CASSLVGDGYTF,TGTGCCAGCAGCTTGGTAGGAGATGGCTACACCTTC
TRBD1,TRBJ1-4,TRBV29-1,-,CSVGSGTVNEKLFF,TGCAGCGTCGGTTCCGGGACAGTGAATGAAAAACTGTTTTTT
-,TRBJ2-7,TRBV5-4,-,CASSSLGLKRATYEQYF,TGTGCCAGCAGCTCCCTTGGGTTAAAGCGGGCCACCTACGAGCAGTACTTC
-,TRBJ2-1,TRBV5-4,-,CASSLGNRDLGEQFF,TGTGCCAGCAGCTTGGGCAACAGGGATCTGGGTGAGCAGTTCTTC
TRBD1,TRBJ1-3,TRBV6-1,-,CASSPGTEKGNTIYF,TGTGCCAGCAGTCCCGGGACAGAAAAAGGAAACACCATATATTTT
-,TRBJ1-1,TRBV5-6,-,CASSLVRLNTEAFF,TGTGCCAGCAGCTTGGTGCGACTGAACACTGAAGCTTTCTTT
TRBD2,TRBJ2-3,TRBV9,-,CASSVVGGRGTDTQYF,TGTGCCAGCAGCGTAGTTGGCGGGAGAGGTACAGATACGCAGTATTTT
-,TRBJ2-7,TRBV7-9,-,CASADRELYEQYF,TGTGCCAGCGCCGACCGAGAGCTCTACGAGCAGTACTTC
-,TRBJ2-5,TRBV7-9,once,CASSYYEGFQETQYF,TGTGCCAGCAGCTATTATGAGGGATTCCAAGAGACCCAGTACTTC
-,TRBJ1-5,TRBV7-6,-,CASSEDANQPQHF,TGTGCCAGCAGCGAAGACGCCAATCAGCCCCAGCATTTT
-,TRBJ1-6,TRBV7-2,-,CASSSLSQGSSPLHF,TGTGCCAGCAGCTCCTTATCCCAGGGGAGCTCACCCCTCCACTTT
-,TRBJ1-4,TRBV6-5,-,CASSYRGNEKLFF,TGTGCCAGCAGTTACCGGGGGAATGAAAAACTGTTTTTT
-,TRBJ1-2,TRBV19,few,CASSMVDSRDYGYTF,TGTGCCAGTAGTATGGTTGACAGCAGGGACTATGGCTACACCTTC
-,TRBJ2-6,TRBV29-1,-,CAGGASGANVLTF,TGCGCCGGTGGGGCCTCTGGGGCCAACGTCCTGACTTTC
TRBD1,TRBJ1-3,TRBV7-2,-,CASSPGQGAMAGNTIYF,TGTGCCAGCAGCCCGGGACAGGGGGCAATGGCTGGAAACACCATATATTTT
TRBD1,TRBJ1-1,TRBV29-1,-,CSVHRQGANTEAFF,TGCAGCGTCCATCGACAGGGGGCGAACACTGAAGCTTTCTTT
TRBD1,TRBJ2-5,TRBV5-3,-,CARSLYRGSETQYF,TGTGCCAGAAGCTTGTACAGGGGTAGCGAGACCCAGTACTTC
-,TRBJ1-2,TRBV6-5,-,CASSRDSIDGYTF,TGTGCCAGCAGCCGCGATTCAATTGATGGCTACACCTTC
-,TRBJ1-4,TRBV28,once,CASSLSAGPNEKLFF,TGTGCCAGCAGTTTATCTGCAGGCCCTAATGAAAAACTGTTTTTT
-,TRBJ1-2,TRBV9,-,CASSALNYGYTF,TGTGCCAGCAGCGCCTTAAACTATGGCTACACCTTC
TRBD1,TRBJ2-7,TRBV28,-,CASSFQGVYEQYF,TGTGCCAGCAGTTTTCAGGGGGTCTACGAGCAGTACTTC
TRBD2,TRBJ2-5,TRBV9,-,CASSAGLAVQETQYF,TGTGCCAGCAGCGCCGGACTAGCGGTCCAAGAGACCCAGTACTTC
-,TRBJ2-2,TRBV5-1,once,CASSQGVTHTGELFF,TGCGCCAGCAGCCAGGGCGTTACACACACCGGGGAGCTGTTTTTT
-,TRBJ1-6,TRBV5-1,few,CASRPELGSPLHF,TGCGCCAGCAGACCAGAACTGGGTTCACCCCTCCACTTT
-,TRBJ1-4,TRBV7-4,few,CASSYPWAANEKLFF,TGTGCCAGCAGCTACCCCTGGGCAGCTAATGAAAAACTGTTTTTT